One and the same sample provided the 23 T cell receptor beta chains below, sequenced in a study of shared clonotypes between healthy human individuals. TCRdb's copy holds only in-frame clones and misses some; the assay was immunoSEQ multiplex PCR. The repertoire consists of about 2.4 million clones, with more than 90% occurring once and the leading ten covering under 0.15%. Input material: naive CD4+ T cells sorted from blood. Described subset: CD45RA+ positively selected. The receptors here all came from a man aged 18 to 29 in good health.

The chain has TRBV7-9 and TRBJ1-6; D remains ambiguous. This CDR3 contains 14 residues. Germline V gene sequence: CDR1 SEHNR, CDR2 FQNEAQ (reference sequence). The V and J ends lost 4 bases and 6 bases respectively, with 10 bases between them. CDR3 region: CASSSRAPNSPLHF. The CDR3 nucleotides read TGTGCCAGCAGCTCCCGGGCCCCTAATTCACCCCTCCACTTT.

V gene TRBV5-1 combines with J gene TRBJ2-1; TRBD2 aligns across 13 bases. This CDR3 region has 18 residues. CDR1 is SGHRS, CDR2 YFSETQ, per germline. J was trimmed by 4 bases and V by 4 bases; bases with no gene match: 11. CDR3 loop: CASSGKRTSGGMYNEQFF. The CDR3 nucleotides are TGCGCCAGCAGCGGAAAAAGGACTAGCGGGGGAATGTACAATGAGCAGTTCTTC. The full variable domain, rest sourced from reference TRBV5-1 and TRBJ2-1, is KAGVTQTPRYLIKTRGQQVTLSCSPISGHRSVSWYQQTPGQGLQFLFEYFSETQRNKGNFPGRFSGRQFSNSRSEMNVSTLELGDSALYLCASSGKRTSGGMYNEQFFGPGTRLTVL.

The chain carries TRBV5-1 and TRBJ2-5; D ambiguous. The CDR3 has 14 amino acids. V gave up 3 bases and J gave up 5 bases, with 14 bases separating them. The germline gives CDR1 SGHRS, CDR2 YFSETQ. The CDR3 DNA sequence: TGCGCCAGCAGCTATGGCCCAGACTCGGAGACCCAGTACTTC. Amino acid sequence: CASSYGPDSETQYF.

The rearrangement uses TRBV2 and TRBJ1-2; TRBD1 might be the D (5 bases). This CDR3 is built from 13 residues. Trimming took off 7 bases at V and 4 bases at J, with 13 bases between the two ends. The germline V gene has CDR1 SNHLY and CDR2 FYNNEI. This CDR3 reads CASIKGGTYGYTF. For the CDR3, the DNA is TGTGCCAGCATCAAGGGAGGGACCTATGGCTACACCTTC.

The V and J genes are TRBV28 and TRBJ1-2; 7 nucleotides match TRBD1. Trimming removed 3 bases from V and 5 bases from J; junction bases left unmatched: 9. Germline-derived CDR1 and CDR2 are MDHEN and SYDVKM. The CDR3 is 15 amino acids. Here the CDR3 reads CASSFSGGAVYGYTF. Written as DNA, the CDR3 is TGTGCCAGCAGTTTTTCAGGGGGTGCCGTTTATGGCTACACCTTC.

The genes are TRBV6-6 and TRBJ1-2; the D is unclear. The germline gives CDR1 MNHNY, CDR2 SVGAGI (reference sequence). The CDR3 loop spans 12 amino acids. The V and J ends lost 6 bases and 6 bases respectively, with 11 bases between them. CDR3: CASSPKSHGYTF. The DNA for the CDR3 is TGTGCCAGCAGCCCCAAGTCACATGGCTACACCTTC.

The V and J genes are TRBV30 and TRBJ1-6; maybe TRBD1 (5 bases). This CDR3 has 16 amino acids. The V and J ends lost 3 bases and 0 bases respectively, with 12 bases between them. The V gene's germline CDR1 is GTSNPN and CDR2 SVGIG (reference sequence). The CDR3: CAWRRQSSSYNSPLHF. For the CDR3, the DNA is TGTGCCTGGAGGCGACAGAGTAGCTCCTATAATTCACCCCTCCACTTT.

The chain is built from TRBV10-3 and TRBJ1-2; 11 bases align to TRBD1. Looked up from germline, CDR1 is ENHRY and CDR2 is SYGVKD. The CDR3 totals 14 residues. J gave up 5 bases and V 6 bases, and 5 bases lay outside the gene matches. This chain's CDR3 is CAISRTGGRYGYTF. The CDR3 nucleotides are TGTGCCATCAGCCGGACAGGGGGCCGATATGGCTACACCTTC.

The chain carries TRBV6-1 and TRBJ2-7; D ambiguous. Germline CDR1 and CDR2: MNHNS and SASEGT. CDR3 length: 17 residues. V was trimmed by 0 bases and J by 1 base, leaving 16 bases between them. The chain's CDR3 is CASSEALSPHGSYEQYF. The CDR3 nucleotides read TGTGCCAGCAGTGAAGCACTGAGTCCACACGGGTCCTACGAGCAGTACTTC.

This sequence joins TRBV11-2 and TRBJ2-1; tentatively, D is TRBD2 (6 bases). V dropped 4 bases and J dropped 5 bases, with 15 bases sitting between them. CDR3 size: 15 residues. CDR1 and CDR2 from the germline V gene are SGHAT and FQNNGV. CDR3: CASSSISTGDNEQFF. The CDR3 DNA follows: TGTGCCAGCAGCTCCATCTCGACGGGGGACAATGAGCAGTTCTTC. Drawing the rest from reference TRBV11-2 and TRBJ2-1, the complete variable domain is EAGVAQSPRYKIIEKRQSVAFWCNPISGHATLYWYQQILGQGPKLLIQFQNNGVVDDSQLPKDRFSAERLKGVDSTLKIQPAKLEDSAVYLCASSSISTGDNEQFFGPGTRLTVL.

The chain links TRBV4-2 to TRBJ1-2; weak D call: TRBD1 (6 bases). Trimming removed 1 base from V and 2 bases from J, with 14 bases in between. Looked up from germline, CDR1 is LGHNA and CDR2 is YNFKEQ. The CDR3 length is 16 residues. CDR3 in DNA: TGTGCCAGCAGCCAAGCGGGAACAGGACAGAACTATGGCTACACCTTC. It encodes CASSQAGTGQNYGYTF.

The rearrangement links TRBV29-1 to TRBJ1-1, with TRBD1 identical over 12 bases. Germline lookup yields CDR1 SQVTM and CDR2 ANQGSEA. The V segment lost 0 bases and the J segment 4 bases; nucleotides outside the gene matches: 3. This CDR3 is built from 15 residues. This CDR3 is CSVEDPGQGATEAFF. CDR3 bases: TGCAGCGTTGAAGACCCGGGACAGGGGGCCACTGAAGCTTTCTTT. Full variable domain (missing parts from reference TRBV29-1 and TRBJ1-1): SAVISQKPSRDICQRGTSLTIQCQVDSQVTMMFWYRQQPGQSLTLIATANQGSEATYESGFVIDKFPISRPNLTFSTLTVSNMSPEDSSIYLCSVEDPGQGATEAFFGQGTRLTVV.

The chain has TRBV28 and TRBJ2-7; the D call may be TRBD1 or TRBD2 (5 bases each). The CDR3 is 15 residues long. Trimming left V 4 bases short and J 9 bases short, with 22 bases between. CDR1 and CDR2 (germline): MDHEN, SYDVKM. CDR3 protein: CASSSYSAGKIGQYF. The CDR3 region has the DNA TGTGCCAGCAGTTCATATAGCGCAGGGAAAATAGGGCAGTACTTC.

The chain combines TRBV25-1 with TRBJ1-2; no definite D call. Looked up from germline, CDR1 is MGHDK and CDR2 is SYGVNS. The CDR3 contains 14 residues. Between the trimmed V and J ends, which lost 2 bases and 1 base, there was a span of 8 bases. CDR3 sequence (DNA): TGTGCCAGCAGTGAACAGAAAAATAACTATGGCTACACCTTC. Its translation is CASSEQKNNYGYTF.

This clone was seen a handful of times. The chain has TRBV6-1 and TRBJ1-5; 9 nucleotides agree with TRBD1. There are 15 residues in the CDR3. The germline gives CDR1 MNHNS, CDR2 SASEGT. With V trimmed by 6 bases and J by 3 bases, 6 bases remained unmatched. CDR3 sequence reads: CASREDRGDNQPQHF. CDR3 nucleotide sequence: TGTGCCAGCAGAGAGGACAGGGGCGACAATCAGCCCCAGCATTTT.

This clone was seen once. The sample contains more than one DNA sequence encoding this CDR3. CDR3 residues: CASSLGGYQETQYF. Written as DNA, the CDR3 is TGTGCCAGCAGCTTAGGAGGTTACCAAGAGACCCAGTACTTC. The genes are TRBV5-4 and TRBJ2-5; TRBD2 is a possible D gene (5 bases). The V gene's germline CDR1 is SGHNT and CDR2 YYREEE (reference sequence). The CDR3 runs 14 residues. V was shortened by 2 bases and J by 0 bases, with 8 bases between the two germline ends.

About this clone itself: Other DNA sequences in this specimen translate into the identical CDR3. This chain uses TRBV5-1 with TRBJ2-3; 11 bases match TRBD2. Germline CDR1 SGHRS, CDR2 YFSETQ. The CDR3 is 14 residues long. With V trimmed by 3 bases and J by 6 bases, 3 bases remained unmatched. CDR3 residues: CASSSGLAGDTQYF. CDR3 DNA sequence: TGCGCCAGCAGCTCCGGACTAGCGGGCGATACGCAGTATTTT. Full variable domain (remainder filled in from reference TRBV5-1 and TRBJ2-3): KAGVTQTPRYLIKTRGQQVTLSCSPISGHRSVSWYQQTPGQGLQFLFEYFSETQRNKGNFPGRFSGRQFSNSRSEMNVSTLELGDSALYLCASSSGLAGDTQYFGPGTRLTVL.

A word on this clone: This CDR3 is also generated by other DNA sequences in the sample. The V and J genes are TRBV25-1 and TRBJ2-2, with D perhaps being TRBD1 or TRBD2 (6 bases each). This CDR3 spans 14 amino acids. Germline V lookup: CDR1 MGHDK, CDR2 SYGVNS. The germline V and J ends were trimmed by 4 bases and 4 bases, with 10 bases remaining between them. The CDR3 nucleotides read TGTGCCAGCAGTGTGGGGGGCGGCACCGGGGAGCTGTTTTTT. As protein: CASSVGGGTGELFF.

The V and J genes are TRBV7-9 and TRBJ1-6; 7 nucleotides line up with TRBD1. The germline gives CDR1 SEHNR, CDR2 FQNEAQ (reference sequence). This CDR3 comprises 14 residues. V was clipped by 6 bases and J by 7 bases; unmatched bases: 6. CDR3 sequence reads: CASRQGQSNSPLHF. CDR3 nucleotides: TGTGCCAGCAGACAGGGGCAAAGCAATTCACCCCTCCACTTT.

V is TRBV4-1 and J is TRBJ2-6; D call uncertain. This CDR3 spans 18 amino acids. Germline CDR1 is MGHRA and CDR2 is YSYEKL. Trimming cost V 0 bases and J 0 bases, with 12 bases left between them. The CDR3 protein is CASSQDSNWLSGANVLTF. The CDR3 nucleotides read TGCGCCAGCAGCCAAGATTCTAATTGGCTCTCTGGGGCCAACGTCCTGACTTTC.

The V and J genes are TRBV18 and TRBJ1-1; possible D gene TRBD1, 5 bases. Looked up from germline, CDR1 is KGHSH and CDR2 is LQKENI. Trimming left V 8 bases short and J 4 bases short, with 11 bases between. The CDR3 is 12 residues long. The CDR3 protein is CASARGTTEAFF. In DNA, the CDR3 is TGTGCCAGCGCCCGGGGGACCACTGAAGCTTTCTTT.

This rearrangement joins TRBV6-1 to TRBJ2-7, with 8 bases fitting TRBD1. Trimming removed 10 bases from V and 3 bases from J; junction bases left unmatched: 5. Per germline, CDR1 MNHNS and CDR2 SASEGT. The CDR3 is 12 amino acids. The CDR3 spells CAIRQGIYEQYF. Written as DNA, the CDR3 is TGTGCCATCAGACAGGGGATCTACGAGCAGTACTTC.

The J gene is TRBJ1-3, the V gene TRBV7-8, with D unresolved. V was clipped by 1 base and J by 2 bases, with 6 bases between them. This CDR3 is built from 14 residues. Germline V lookup: CDR1 SGHVS, CDR2 FQNEAQ. The CDR3 DNA is TGTGCCAGCAGCTTAGGTGTTGCTGGAAACACCATATATTTT. This translates into CASSLGVAGNTIYF.